This is a list of T cell receptor beta chains from one sample in a study of blood T cells in healthy people across ages. TCRdb ran MiXCR on the 5' RACE reads and lists one entry per CDR3 protein. The sample has approximately 1.5 million distinct CDR3 sequences, roughly 32% seen once; the top ten hold around 11%. The sample was blood. Receptors originate from a woman younger than 45 in good health. The CDR3 runs from the conserved cysteine through the conserved F or W. D genes are given only for firm matches. For some rows the clone size is stated as once, few or many, or as a class when expanded; others skip it.

CASSRTGEDQPQHF	TGTGCCAGCAGTCGGACAGGTGAGGATCAGCCCCAGCATTTT	NA	TRBD1	TRBV6-6	TRBJ1-5
CASSFRRALDNEQFF	TGTGCCAGCAGCTTTCGGAGGGCCCTCGACAATGAGCAGTTCTTC	once	NA	TRBV11-2	TRBJ2-1
CASSVVPGGRTDTQYF	TGTGCCAGCAGCGTAGTCCCGGGGGGGCGGACAGATACGCAGTATTTT	NA	TRBD2	TRBV9	TRBJ2-3
CASSLEGEPKGQPQHF	TGTGCCAGCAGCTTAGAGGGGGAGCCTAAGGGGCAGCCCCAGCATTTT	few	NA	TRBV7-9	TRBJ1-5
CSARVPDFTDTQYF	TGCAGTGCTAGAGTTCCCGATTTCACAGATACGCAGTATTTT	few	NA	TRBV20-1	TRBJ2-3
CASSETGAHYGYTF	TGCGCCAGCAGCGAGACAGGGGCTCACTATGGCTACACCTTC	NA	TRBD1	TRBV5-1	TRBJ1-2
CSVDARLASGTHSTDTQYF	TGCAGCGTTGATGCCCGGTTGGCTAGCGGGACGCATAGCACAGATACGCAGTATTTT	NA	TRBD2	TRBV29-1	TRBJ2-3
CASSFFADRLPNTIYF	TGTGCCAGCAGCTTTTTTGCAGACAGACTGCCAAACACCATATATTTT	NA	NA	TRBV13	TRBJ1-3
CASSPLPGYTF	TGTGCCAGCAGCCCCCTACCTGGCTACACCTTC	few	NA	TRBV7-2	TRBJ1-2
CASSLVGETNEKLFF	TGTGCCAGCAGCTTGGTCGGGGAGACTAATGAAAAACTGTTTTTT	NA	NA	TRBV5-6	TRBJ1-4
CASRPGGGSGYTF	TGTGCCAGCAGACCTGGGGGGGGATCTGGCTACACCTTC	few	NA	TRBV6-2/TRBV6-3	TRBJ1-2
CASSLRHRGAGETQYF	TGTGCCAGCAGTTTACGGCACCGGGGGGCCGGGGAGACCCAGTACTTC	NA	NA	TRBV12-3/TRBV12-4	TRBJ2-5
CASSSEGLDWNEQFF	TGTGCCAGCAGTTCGGAGGGACTAGATTGGAATGAGCAGTTCTTC	few	TRBD2	TRBV28	TRBJ2-1
CASSTRGQESGNNRGNQPQHF	TGTGCCAGCAGCACGAGGGGACAGGAAAGCGGTAATAACCGGGGCAATCAGCCCCAGCATTTT	NA	TRBD1	TRBV11-3	TRBJ1-5
CASSLGGYSNEQFF	TGTGCCAGCAGCTTGGGTGGTTATTCCAATGAGCAGTTCTTC	NA	NA	TRBV5-5	TRBJ2-1
CASSSTLGLTFTDAQYF	TGTGCCAGCAGCTCAACCTTAGGACTCACATTCACAGATGCGCAGTATTTT	NA	NA	TRBV7-9	TRBJ2-3
CSVVSGSTYEQYF	TGCAGCGTTGTTTCGGGCAGTACCTACGAGCAGTACTTC	many	NA	TRBV29-1	TRBJ2-7
CASSQLNGDRYSYEQYF	TGTGCCAGCAGCCAATTAAACGGGGACAGATACTCCTACGAGCAGTACTTC	few	TRBD1	TRBV3-1	TRBJ2-7
CSARATGIYEQYF	TGCAGTGCTAGAGCGACAGGGATCTACGAGCAGTACTTC	few	TRBD1	TRBV20-1	TRBJ2-7
CASSPEPTSTQYF	TGTGCCAGCAGCCCCGAGCCGACTAGTACGCAGTATTTT	NA	NA	TRBV7-9	TRBJ2-3